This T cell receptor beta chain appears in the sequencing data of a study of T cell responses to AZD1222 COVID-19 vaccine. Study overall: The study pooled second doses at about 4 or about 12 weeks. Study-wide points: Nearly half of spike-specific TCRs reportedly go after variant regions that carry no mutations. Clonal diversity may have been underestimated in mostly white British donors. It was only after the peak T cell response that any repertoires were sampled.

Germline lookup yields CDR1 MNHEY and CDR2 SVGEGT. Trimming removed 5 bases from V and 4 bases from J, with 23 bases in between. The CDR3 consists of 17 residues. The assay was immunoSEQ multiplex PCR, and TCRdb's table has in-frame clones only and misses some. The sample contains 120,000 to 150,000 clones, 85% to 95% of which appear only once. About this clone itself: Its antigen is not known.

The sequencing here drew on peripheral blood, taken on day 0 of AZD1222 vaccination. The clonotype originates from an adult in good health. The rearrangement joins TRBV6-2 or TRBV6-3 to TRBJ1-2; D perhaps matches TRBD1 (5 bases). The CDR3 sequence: CASSNPRTPGGFYGYTF. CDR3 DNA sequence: TGTGCCAGCAGTAACCCCAGGACTCCGGGGGGATTCTATGGCTACACCTTC.